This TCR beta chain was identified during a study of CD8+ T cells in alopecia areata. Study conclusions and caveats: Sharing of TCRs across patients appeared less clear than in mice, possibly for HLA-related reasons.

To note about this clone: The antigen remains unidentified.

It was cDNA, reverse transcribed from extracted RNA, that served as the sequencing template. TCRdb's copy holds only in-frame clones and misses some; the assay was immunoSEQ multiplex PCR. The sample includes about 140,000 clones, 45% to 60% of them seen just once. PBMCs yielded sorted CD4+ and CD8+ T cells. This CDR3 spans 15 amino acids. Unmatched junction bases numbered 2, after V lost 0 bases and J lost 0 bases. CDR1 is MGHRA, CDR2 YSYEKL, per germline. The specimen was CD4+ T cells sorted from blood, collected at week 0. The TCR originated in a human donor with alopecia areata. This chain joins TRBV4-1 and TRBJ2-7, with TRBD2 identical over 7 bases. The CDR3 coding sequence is TGCGCCAGCAGCCAAGATAGGACTAGCTCCTACGAGCAGTACTTC. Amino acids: CASSQDRTSSYEQYF.